Shown below are 17 T cell receptor beta chains from a single sample sequenced in a study of blood T cell repertoires in COVID-19. Method: immunoSEQ multiplex PCR; TCRdb's copy keeps in-frame clones and lacks some. Altogether more than 60,000 clones are present, under 95% being singletons, with the ten largest covering roughly 6%. Sequenced: peripheral blood. These TCRs come from a human donor in a cohort sampled during active COVID-19.

The chain uses TRBV4-1 and TRBJ1-5, with 7 bases that match TRBD1. This CDR3 is built from 14 residues. The J segment lost 7 bases and the V segment lost 2 bases, leaving 5 bases of the junction unmatched. The germline CDR1 and CDR2 sequences are MGHRA and YSYEKL. In DNA, the CDR3 is TGCGCCAGCAGCCAATTTCAGGGGGACCAGCCCCAGCATTTT. This translates into CASSQFQGDQPQHF.

The chain uses TRBV2 and TRBJ2-5, with 9 bases identical to TRBD2. Trimming at V came to 5 bases and at J to 5 bases, leaving 6 bases not matched to a gene. Germline V CDR1 and CDR2: SNHLY, FYNNEI. There are 14 residues in the CDR3. The CDR3 loop reads CASSSGGLVETQYF. In DNA form, the CDR3 reads TGTGCCAGCAGTAGCGGGGGGTTGGTGGAGACCCAGTACTTC.

The J gene is TRBJ2-7, the V gene TRBV5-4; TRBD2 agrees at 8 bases. Germline CDR1 SGHNT, CDR2 YYREEE (reference sequence). The CDR3 spans 15 residues. V gave up 4 bases and J gave up 0 bases; unmatched junction bases: 6. The CDR3 sequence: CASSRSGGSSYEQYF. The CDR3 nucleotides read TGTGCCAGCAGCAGGAGCGGGGGTAGCTCCTACGAGCAGTACTTC.

This chain joins TRBV5-1 and TRBJ1-4; D is unclear. The CDR3 covers 13 residues. Trimming cost V 6 bases and J 8 bases, with 14 bases left between them. Germline CDR1 reads SGHRS; CDR2 reads YFSETQ. The CDR3 sequence is CASKQQGGEKLFF. Here the CDR3 DNA reads TGCGCCAGCAAACAGCAAGGTGGGGAAAAACTGTTTTTT.

This chain joins TRBV18 and TRBJ2-5; 7 positions match TRBD1. V shed 6 bases, J shed 2 bases, and the junction held 0 bases outside the gene matches. This CDR3 is built from 12 residues. The germline CDR1 and CDR2 sequences are KGHSH and LQKENI. The CDR3 here is CASSGQQETQYF. DNA for the CDR3: TGTGCCAGCTCGGGACAGCAAGAGACCCAGTACTTC.

This clone is a singleton in its sample. The chain couples TRBV19 to TRBJ1-5; D is perhaps TRBD1 (6 bases). Trimming pared 4 bases from V and 5 bases from J, leaving 12 bases between. The CDR3 sequence is 14 residues long. Germline CDR1 is LNHDA and CDR2 is SQIVND (reference sequence). CDR3 nucleotides: TGTGCCAGTAGTACCGGGACAATGGATCAGCCCCAGCATTTT. It specifies CASSTGTMDQPQHF.

The J gene is TRBJ1-2, the V gene TRBV25-1; no definite D call. Trimming stripped 3 bases from V and 3 bases from J, with 8 bases between. There are 13 residues in the CDR3. From germline, CDR1 is MGHDK and CDR2 SYGVNS. The CDR3, as DNA: TGTGCCAGCAGTGATCTGCGTGACTATGGCTACACCTTC. Its protein product is CASSDLRDYGYTF.

The chain couples TRBV3-1 (or the pseudogene TRBV3-2) to TRBJ2-5; the D gene is possibly TRBD1 (6 bases). This CDR3 contains 15 residues. V was pared by 5 bases and J by 4 bases, with 17 bases between. The germline CDR1 and CDR2 sequences are LGHDT and YNNKEL (reference sequence). This chain's CDR3 is CASSGGPRGRETQYF. The CDR3 DNA sequence: TGTGCCAGCAGCGGGGGCCCCAGGGGCAGAGAGACCCAGTACTTC.

This clone occurred once. The chain employs TRBV9 and TRBJ1-6; no reliable D call. Germline loops: CDR1 SGDLS, CDR2 YYNGEE. This CDR3 contains 14 residues. V lost 0 bases and J lost 7, with 8 bases in between. CDR3 in amino acids: CASSVDQKNSPLHF. DNA for the CDR3: TGTGCCAGCAGCGTAGATCAGAAAAATTCACCCCTCCACTTT.

The chain joins TRBV6-6 to TRBJ2-3, with 12 bases fitting TRBD2. The length of the CDR3 is 16 residues. The germline V gene encodes CDR1 MNHNY and CDR2 SVGAGI (reference sequence). The V and J ends lost 5 bases and 6 bases, in that order; junction bases with no gene match: 9. Here the CDR3 DNA reads TGTGCCAGCAGTCTAGCTAGCGGGGGGGACTCGGATACGCAGTATTTT. It encodes CASSLASGGDSDTQYF.

The V call is TRBV5-8, the J call TRBJ1-1; D gene unclear. Trimming left V 4 bases short and J 1 base short, with 14 bases between. This CDR3 is built from 15 residues. The germline V gene has CDR1 SGHTS and CDR2 YDEGEE. The CDR3 coding sequence is TGTGCCAGCAGCCTCTGGGGTGCGGGGAACACTGAAGCTTTCTTT. Translating gives CASSLWGAGNTEAFF.

This chain links TRBV19 with TRBJ1-1; 8 bases agree with TRBD1. With V trimmed by 3 bases and J by 1 base, 4 bases remained unmatched. In germline, CDR1 is LNHDA, CDR2 SQIVND (reference sequence). This CDR3 is built from 15 residues. In nucleotides, the CDR3 is TGTGCCAGTAGTATCCAAGACAGGGGGAACACTGAAGCTTTCTTT. It codes for CASSIQDRGNTEAFF.

The CDR3 is CASSEHMRGLNYGYTF. CDR3 bases: TGTGCCAGCAGTGAACATATGAGGGGGCTCAACTATGGCTACACCTTC. The chain is built from TRBV6-1 and TRBJ1-2; 7 bases are shared with TRBD1. The CDR3 runs to 16 residues. V lost 2 bases to trimming and J lost 2 bases; unmatched junction nucleotides: 8. The germline CDR1 and CDR2 sequences are MNHNS and SASEGT.

The chain carries TRBV2 and TRBJ1-2, with 7 bases identical to TRBD1. Germline values: CDR1 SNHLY, CDR2 FYNNEI. V shed 3 bases, J shed 2 bases, and the junction held 3 bases outside the gene matches. The CDR3 contains 14 residues. CDR3 loop: CASSDQGDNYGYTF. The CDR3 bases are TGTGCCAGCAGTGACCAGGGGGACAACTATGGCTACACCTTC.

This chain joins TRBV6-2 or TRBV6-3 and TRBJ2-2, with D maybe TRBD1 (6 bases). Trimming left V 4 bases short and J 5 bases short, with 8 bases between. This CDR3 is 13 amino acids long. CDR1 and CDR2 from the germline V gene are MNHEY and SVGEGT. CDR3 amino acids: CASSSQGTGELFF. CDR3 nucleotides: TGTGCCAGCAGTTCACAGGGTACCGGGGAGCTGTTTTTT.

The chain carries TRBV15 and TRBJ2-3; maybe TRBD2 (5 bases). The V and J ends lost 2 bases and 2 bases respectively, with 14 bases between them. This CDR3 has 16 residues. Germline CDR1 and CDR2: LNHNV and YYDKDF (reference sequence). DNA of the CDR3: TGTGCCACCAGCAGACGGAGCGGAGTTAACACAGATACGCAGTATTTT. It specifies CATSRRSGVNTDTQYF.

The chain uses TRBV11-2 and TRBJ1-1; D not resolved. The V end lost 1 base, the J end lost 11 bases, and 11 bases lay between the germline ends. The CDR3 contains 12 residues. Germline V gene sequence: CDR1 SGHAT, CDR2 FQNNGV. CDR3 sequence (DNA): TGTGCCAGCAGCTTAGTACGAGGGCAGGCTTTCTTT. Translation: CASSLVRGQAFF.